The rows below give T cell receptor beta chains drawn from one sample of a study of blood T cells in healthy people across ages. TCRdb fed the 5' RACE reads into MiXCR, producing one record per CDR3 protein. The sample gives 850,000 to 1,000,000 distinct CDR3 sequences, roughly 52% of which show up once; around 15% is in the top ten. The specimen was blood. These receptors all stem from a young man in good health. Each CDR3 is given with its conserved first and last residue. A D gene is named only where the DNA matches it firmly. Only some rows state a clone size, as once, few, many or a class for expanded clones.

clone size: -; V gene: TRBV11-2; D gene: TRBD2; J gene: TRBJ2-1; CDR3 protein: CASSTTSGLTNEQFF; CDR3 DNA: TGTGCCAGCAGCACCACTAGCGGGCTTACGAATGAGCAGTTCTTC
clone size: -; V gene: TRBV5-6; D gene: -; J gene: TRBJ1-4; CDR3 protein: CASSRAGSDEKLFF; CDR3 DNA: TGTGCCAGCAGCCGAGCCGGATCGGATGAAAAACTGTTTTTT
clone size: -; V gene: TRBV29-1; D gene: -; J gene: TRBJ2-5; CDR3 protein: CSVEPQETQYF; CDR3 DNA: TGCAGCGTTGAACCCCAAGAGACCCAGTACTTC
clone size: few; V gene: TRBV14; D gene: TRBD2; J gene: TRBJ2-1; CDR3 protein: CASSQGLAGGLNEQFF; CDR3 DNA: TGTGCCAGCAGCCAAGGACTAGCGGGGGGCTTGAATGAGCAGTTCTTC
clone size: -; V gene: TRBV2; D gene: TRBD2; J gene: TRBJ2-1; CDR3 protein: CASRPTSGYNEQFF; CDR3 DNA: TGTGCCAGCAGGCCGACTAGCGGGTACAATGAGCAGTTCTTC
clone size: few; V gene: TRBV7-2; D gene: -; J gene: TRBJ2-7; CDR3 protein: CASSFPSLTYEQYF; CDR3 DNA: TGTGCCAGCAGCTTTCCTAGTTTGACCTACGAGCAGTACTTC
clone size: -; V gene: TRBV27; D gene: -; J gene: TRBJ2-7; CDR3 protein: CASSFETGNYEQYF; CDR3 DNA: TGTGCCAGCAGTTTCGAGACAGGAAACTACGAGCAGTACTTC
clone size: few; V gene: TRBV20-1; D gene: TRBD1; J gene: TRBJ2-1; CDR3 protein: CSARYEDILEQGAFKNEQFF; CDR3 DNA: TGCAGTGCTAGATATGAAGACATTTTGGAACAGGGGGCTTTCAAGAATGAGCAGTTCTTC
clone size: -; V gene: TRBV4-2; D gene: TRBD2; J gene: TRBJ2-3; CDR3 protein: CASSPLAGGRNTQYF; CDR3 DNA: TGTGCCAGCAGCCCGCTCGCGGGGGGCAGAAATACGCAGTATTTT
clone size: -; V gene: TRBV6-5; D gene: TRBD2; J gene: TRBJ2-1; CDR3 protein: CASSRTSGYSYNEQFF; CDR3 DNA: TGTGCCAGCAGCCGGACTAGCGGTTACTCCTACAATGAGCAGTTCTTC
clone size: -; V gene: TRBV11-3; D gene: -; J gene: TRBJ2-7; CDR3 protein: CASSLADYSSYEQYF; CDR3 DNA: TGTGCCAGCAGCTTAGCCGACTACTCCTCCTACGAGCAGTACTTC
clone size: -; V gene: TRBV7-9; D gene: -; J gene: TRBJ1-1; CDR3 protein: CASTLDIAEAEAFF; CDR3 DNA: TGTGCCAGCACCTTGGACATCGCAGAGGCTGAAGCTTTCTTT
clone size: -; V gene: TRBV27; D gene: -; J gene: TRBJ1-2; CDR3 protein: CASSPIPEGMDDDYTF; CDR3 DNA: TGTGCCAGCAGCCCGATCCCTGAGGGGATGGATGATGACTACACCTTC
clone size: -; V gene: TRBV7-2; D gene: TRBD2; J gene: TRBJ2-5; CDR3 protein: CASSLAPSGGGETQYF; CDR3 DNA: TGTGCCAGCAGCTTAGCGCCTAGCGGGGGGGGAGAGACCCAGTACTTC
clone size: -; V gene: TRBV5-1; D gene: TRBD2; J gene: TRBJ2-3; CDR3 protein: CASSLALGGGSTDTQYF; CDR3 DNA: TGCGCCAGCAGCTTGGCCCTGGGGGGGGGAAGCACAGATACGCAGTATTTT
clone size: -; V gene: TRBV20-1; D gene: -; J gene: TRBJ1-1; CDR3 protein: CSASQRRGEAFF; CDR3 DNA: TGCAGTGCTTCACAACGGAGGGGTGAAGCTTTCTTT
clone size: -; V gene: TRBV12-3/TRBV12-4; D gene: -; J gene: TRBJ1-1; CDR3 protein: CASSQIGGVTEAFF; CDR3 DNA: TGTGCCAGCAGTCAGATCGGGGGGGTCACTGAAGCTTTCTTT
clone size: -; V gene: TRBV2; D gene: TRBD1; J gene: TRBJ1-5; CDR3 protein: CASGGQVVGQPQHF; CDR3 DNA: TGTGCCAGCGGCGGACAGGTGGTTGGTCAGCCCCAGCATTTT
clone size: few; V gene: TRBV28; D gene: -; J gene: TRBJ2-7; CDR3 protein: CASRQPPGTRSYEQYF; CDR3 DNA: TGTGCCAGCAGACAACCCCCCGGGACTCGATCCTACGAGCAGTACTTC
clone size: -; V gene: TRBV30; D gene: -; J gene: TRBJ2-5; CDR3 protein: CAWSVTVETQYF; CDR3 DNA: TGTGCCTGGAGTGTAACGGTCGAGACCCAGTACTTC
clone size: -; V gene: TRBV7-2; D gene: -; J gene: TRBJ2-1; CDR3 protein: CASSLEGIWSNEQFF; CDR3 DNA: TGTGCCAGCAGCTTAGAAGGGATTTGGAGCAATGAGCAGTTCTTC
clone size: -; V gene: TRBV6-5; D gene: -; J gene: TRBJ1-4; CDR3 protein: CASSNPAGGEKLFF; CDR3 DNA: TGTGCCAGCAGTAACCCAGCGGGCGGTGAAAAACTGTTTTTT